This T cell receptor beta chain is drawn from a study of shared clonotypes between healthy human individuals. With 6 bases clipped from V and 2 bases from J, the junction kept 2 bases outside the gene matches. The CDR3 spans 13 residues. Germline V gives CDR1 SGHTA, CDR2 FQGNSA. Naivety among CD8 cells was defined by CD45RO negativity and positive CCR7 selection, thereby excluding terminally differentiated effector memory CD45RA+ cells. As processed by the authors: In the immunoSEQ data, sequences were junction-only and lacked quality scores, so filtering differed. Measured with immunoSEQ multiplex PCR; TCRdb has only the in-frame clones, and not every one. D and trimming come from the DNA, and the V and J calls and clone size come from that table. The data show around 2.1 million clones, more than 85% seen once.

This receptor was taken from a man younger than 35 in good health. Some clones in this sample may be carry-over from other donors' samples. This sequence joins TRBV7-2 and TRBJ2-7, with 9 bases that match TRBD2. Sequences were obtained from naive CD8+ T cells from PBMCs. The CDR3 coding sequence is TGTGCCAGCAGGGCTAGCGGGACCTACGAGCAGTACTTC. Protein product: CASRASGTYEQYF.